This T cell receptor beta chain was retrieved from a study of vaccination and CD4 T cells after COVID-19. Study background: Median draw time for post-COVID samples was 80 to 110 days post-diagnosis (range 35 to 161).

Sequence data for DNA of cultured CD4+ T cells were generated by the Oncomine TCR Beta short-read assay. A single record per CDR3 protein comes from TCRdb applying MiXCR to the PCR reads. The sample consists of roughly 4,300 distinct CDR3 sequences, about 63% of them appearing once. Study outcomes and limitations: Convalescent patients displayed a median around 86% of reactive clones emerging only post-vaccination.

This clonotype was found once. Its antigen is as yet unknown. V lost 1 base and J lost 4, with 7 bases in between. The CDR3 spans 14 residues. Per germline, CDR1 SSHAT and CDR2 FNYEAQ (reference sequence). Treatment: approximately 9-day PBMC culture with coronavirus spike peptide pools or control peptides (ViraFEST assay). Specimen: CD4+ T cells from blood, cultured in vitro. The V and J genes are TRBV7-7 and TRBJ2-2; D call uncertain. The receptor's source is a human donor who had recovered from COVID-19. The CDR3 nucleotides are TGTGCCAGCAGCTTAGGCGGTTCCACCGGGGAGCTGTTTTTT. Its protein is CASSLGGSTGELFF.